This T cell receptor beta chain originates from a study of OX40 agonist ivuxolimab in advanced cancers. As for the study in general: Under the entry rules, prior anti-PD-1, anti-PD-L1 or anti-CTLA-4 therapy was allowed, and 40% had some.

Data came from immunoSEQ multiplex PCR; TCRdb stores just in-frame clones and leaves some out. The sample consists of roughly 110,000 clones, 75% to 95% of them appearing once. Study findings and constraints: The study did not work out the antigen specificity of the expanded peripheral T cells.

This CDR3 has 14 amino acids. V trimming: 5 bases; J trimming: 1 base; junction bases outside the gene matches: 4. The V gene's germline CDR1 is MNHEY and CDR2 SMNVEV (reference sequence). Details on this clone: The antigen is unknown.

This sequence joins TRBV27 and TRBJ2-5, with 7 bases lining up with TRBD2. The TCR comes from an adult with an advanced solid tumor such as melanoma, head and neck, liver or kidney cancer. This sample comprised CD4+ or CD8+ T cells sorted from blood, obtained in a trial of the OX40 agonist ivuxolimab. CDR3 DNA: TGTGCCAGCAGTAATCGGACTAGCCAAGAGACCCAGTACTTC. Translation gives CASSNRTSQETQYF.